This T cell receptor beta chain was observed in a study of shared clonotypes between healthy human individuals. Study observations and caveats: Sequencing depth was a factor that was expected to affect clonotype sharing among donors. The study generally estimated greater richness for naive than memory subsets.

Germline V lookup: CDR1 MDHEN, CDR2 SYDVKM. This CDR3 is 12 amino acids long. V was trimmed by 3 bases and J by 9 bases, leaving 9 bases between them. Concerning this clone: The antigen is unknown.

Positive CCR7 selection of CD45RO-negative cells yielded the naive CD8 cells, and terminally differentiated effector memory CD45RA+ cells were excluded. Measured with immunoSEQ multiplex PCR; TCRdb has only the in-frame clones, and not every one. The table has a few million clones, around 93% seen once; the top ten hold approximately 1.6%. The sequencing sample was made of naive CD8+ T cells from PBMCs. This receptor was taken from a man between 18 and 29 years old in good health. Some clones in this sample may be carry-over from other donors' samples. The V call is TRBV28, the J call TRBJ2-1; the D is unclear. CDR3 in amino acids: CASSFKAPEQFF. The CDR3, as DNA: TGTGCCAGCAGTTTCAAAGCACCTGAGCAGTTCTTC. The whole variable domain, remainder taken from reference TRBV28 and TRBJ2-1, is DVKVTQSSRYLVKRTGEKVFLECVQDMDHENMFWYRQDPGLGLRLIYFSYDVKMKEKGDIPEGYSVSREKKERFSLILESASTNQTSMYLCASSFKAPEQFFGPGTRLTVL.